This TCR beta chain was captured in a study of regulatory T cells in long-lasting Graves disease. In the study overall: Prior antithyroid drug treatment in newly diagnosed Graves' patients lasted under 3 months. Study-wide findings and caveats: Peripheral blood, not thyroid tissue, was the sole material studied.

To make TCR beta libraries, researchers used iRepertoire HTBI primers and Arm-PCR of CDR3 regions. One entry per CDR3 protein results from TCRdb running MiXCR on the multiplex PCR reads. The data show about 220,000 distinct CDR3 sequences, roughly 20% seen once. About this clonotype itself: The target antigen is unknown. A far more abundant clone sits one base away, making this likely a read error.

Sample time point: newly diagnosed GD, antithyroid drugs for less than 3 months. Preparation of the TCR library used RNA extracted from PBMCs. This CDR3 has 14 residues. The sample was also linked to a second study, of T cells in Graves' hyperthyroidism and ophthalmopathy. As that study records: Recently diagnosed hyperthyroidism of less than 2 months' duration affected patients aged 18 to 65.

The clonotype was recovered from a woman aged 25-40 years with Graves disease. V is TRBV12-3 or TRBV12-4 and J is TRBJ2-1; tentatively, D is TRBD1 or TRBD2 (6 bases each). TRBJ2-3 explains the end of the DNA better; the J call may be wrong. This specimen consisted of peripheral blood mononuclear cells (PBMCs), obtained at new diagnosis, from a patient treated with antithyroid drugs. The CDR3 coding sequence is TGTGCCAGCAGTTTGGTGGGGGGCGCAGGTACGCAGTATTTT. This sequence encodes CASSLVGGAGTQYF.